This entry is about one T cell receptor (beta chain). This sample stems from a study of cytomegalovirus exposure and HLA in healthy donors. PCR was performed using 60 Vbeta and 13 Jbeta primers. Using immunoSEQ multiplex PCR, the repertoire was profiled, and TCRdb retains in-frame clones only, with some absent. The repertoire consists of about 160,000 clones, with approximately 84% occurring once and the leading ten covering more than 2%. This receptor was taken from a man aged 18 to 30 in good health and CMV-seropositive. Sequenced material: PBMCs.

The CDR3 DNA reads TGCGCCAGCAGCCAAGACCATGGCGGCTACTACGAGCAGTACTTC. Protein sequence: CASSQDHGGYYEQYF. This chain links TRBV4-3 with TRBJ2-7; unclear D gene. CDR1 is LGHNA, CDR2 YSLEER, per germline. The CDR3 loop spans 15 amino acids. The ends were cut back, 0 bases at V and 3 bases at J, with 12 bases in the middle.